The clone carrying this T cell receptor (beta chain) was seen just once. One end of the junction is discordant with germline, which a read error may explain. One entry per CDR3 protein, called by TCRdb with MiXCR from the RT-PCR reads. The table shows about 570,000 distinct CDR3 sequences, with 11% occurring only once. Germline V gene lookup returns CDR1 DFQATT and CDR2 SNEGSKA (reference sequence). This CDR3 is built from 14 residues. This sample is drawn from a study of response to subunit inactivated influenza vaccine. The data also belong to a second study, concerning T cells expressing NK-cell markers. That report notes: It was by 5'RACE template switching with UMIs that TCR beta cDNA was made. Serological testing identified seven of the eight sequenced donors as HCMV-seropositive and one as seronegative. Several of the experiments relied on an anti-gamma-delta TCR antibody so that only alpha-beta TCR T cells were sorted. Among a handful of donors, these clonotypes also ranked first in the CD3+CD56-NKG2C+ fraction. Evidence did not settle whether expanded NKG2C+ T cell clones targeted HCMV.

The receptor was derived from a man aged 45-60 years who received an inactivated influenza vaccine. Source: PBMCs from blood, taken on the day of vaccination. The chain is built from TRBV20-1 and TRBJ2-1; 13 bases match TRBD2. The CDR3: CITKTSGRNNEQSF. CDR3 DNA: TGCATTACCAAGACTAGCGGGAGGAACAATGAGCAGTCCTTC.